These 23 T cell receptor beta chains share one sample of origin, sequenced in a study of T-cell reconstitution after alpha-beta-depleted transplantation in children. Unique molecular identifiers were incorporated when the TCRbeta library was constructed. TCRdb reprocessed the PCR reads with MiXCR, giving one entry per CDR3 protein. The sample has 5,000 to 7,500 distinct CDR3 sequences, approximately 11% seen once. Source: PBMCs, mostly from graft donor cells, taken 180 days after TCRalphabeta/CD19-depleted stem cell transplant. The receptors derive from a child less than two years old who had a stem cell transplant for acute myeloid leukemia, so the T cells may come from the graft donor.

This clonotype was seen many times. The V gene is TRBV20-1, the J gene TRBJ1-4; D not certain. Germline V gene lookup returns CDR1 DFQATT and CDR2 SNEGSKA (reference sequence). The V end lost 0 bases, the J end lost 7 bases, and 12 bases lay between the germline ends. The CDR3 loop spans 14 amino acids. The CDR3 DNA follows: TGCAGTGCTAGAGATTGGGTCGAACGTGAAAAACTGTTTTTT. Translated: CSARDWVEREKLFF.

By share, this clonotype counts as medium-sized. The V gene is TRBV28, the J gene TRBJ1-2; D unresolved. Germline loops: CDR1 MDHEN, CDR2 SYDVKM. The V end was cut by 4 bases, the J end by 5 bases, with 11 bases between. CDR3 length: 13 amino acids. The CDR3 DNA reads TGTGCCAGCAGTTGGGGTGGAGGGTATGGCTACACCTTC. It specifies CASSWGGGYGYTF.

At least ten counts were recorded for this clonotype. The chain has TRBV21-1 and TRBJ1-5; TRBD1 is the table's D call and was not checked against the DNA. TRBV21-1 is noted as a pseudogene. The CDR3 has 14 residues. CDR3 sequence: CASSKDRGNQPQHF. The CDR3 DNA follows: TGTGCCAGCAGCAAAGACAGGGGCAATCAGCCCCAGCATTTT.

In its sample, this clonotype ranks as medium-sized. The V gene is TRBV2, the J gene TRBJ1-1, with D maybe TRBD1 (5 bases). The CDR3 has 15 amino acids. The germline CDR1 and CDR2 sequences are SNHLY and FYNNEI. V shed 1 base and J shed 6 bases, with 15 bases lying between them. The CDR3 nucleotides read TGTGCCAGCAGTGAAGGCATAAGGGGAACCCCTGAAGCTTTCTTT. Protein: CASSEGIRGTPEAFF.

Within the sample, this clonotype is medium-sized. This sequence joins TRBV28 and TRBJ2-7, with D maybe TRBD2 (6 bases). The CDR3 consists of 13 residues. V was pared by 7 bases and J by 3 bases, with 13 bases between. Germline lookup yields CDR1 MDHEN and CDR2 SYDVKM. For the CDR3, the DNA is TGTGCCAGCAAAACCCCCGGGGGCTACGAGCAGTACTTC. This translates into CASKTPGGYEQYF.

Many counts were recorded for this clonotype. The CDR3 loop reads CASREIGGNEQFF. CDR3 coding DNA: TGTGCCAGCAGGGAAATAGGGGGAAATGAGCAGTTCTTC. The genes are TRBV2 and TRBJ2-1, with D possibly being TRBD1 (6 bases). The V end was cut by 6 bases, the J end by 7 bases, with 13 bases between. In germline, CDR1 is SNHLY, CDR2 FYNNEI. The CDR3 contains 13 residues.

In this sample, this clonotype turned up many times. The J gene is TRBJ1-1, the V gene TRBV30, with a possible D match to TRBD1 (6 bases). Germline-derived CDR1 and CDR2 are GTSNPN and SVGIG (reference sequence). Between the trimmed V and J ends, which lost 4 bases and 0 bases, there was a span of 12 bases. This CDR3 contains 14 residues. CDR3 loop: CAWIRGLVNTEAFF. CDR3 sequence (DNA): TGTGCCTGGATCCGGGGGCTGGTGAACACTGAAGCTTTCTTT.

This clonotype showed up many times. DNA of the CDR3: TGTGCCAGCAGTCCCAGGGAAATTACCCCCTACGAGCAGTACTTC. Translating it yields CASSPREITPYEQYF. The genes are TRBV6-1 and TRBJ2-7, with D perhaps TRBD1 (5 bases). Germline assignment: CDR1 MNHNS and CDR2 SASEGT. V dropped 5 bases and J dropped 2 bases, with 16 bases sitting between them. This CDR3 is built from 15 residues.

The V gene is TRBV29-1, the J gene TRBJ2-1, with D hard to call. With 6 bases removed from V and 3 bases from J, the gap between germline ends came to 12 bases. Germline lookup yields CDR1 SQVTM and CDR2 ANQGSEA. The CDR3 totals 13 residues. This chain's CDR3 is CSVNNLRYNEQFF. DNA of the CDR3: TGCAGCGTCAACAATCTACGCTACAATGAGCAGTTCTTC.

This clonotype appeared many times. V usage is TRBV21-1 and J usage is TRBJ2-1; the D segment call TRBD2 is taken from the table without a DNA check. TRBV21-1 is a pseudogene segment. This CDR3 has 17 amino acids. CDR3: CASCGLADTSSYNEQFF. CDR3 coding DNA: TGTGCCAGCTGCGGACTAGCGGATACCAGCTCCTACAATGAGCAGTTCTTC.

In its sample, this clonotype was seen a few times. The chain combines TRBV7-9 with TRBJ2-3, with D perhaps being TRBD1 or TRBD2 (6 bases each). The CDR3 runs to 12 residues. Germline V CDR1 and CDR2: SEHNR, FQNEAQ (reference sequence). Deletions cut 5 bases from V and 8 bases from J, with 11 bases between. The CDR3 region has the DNA TGTGCCAGCAGCCGAGAGGGGGGTACGCAGTATTTT. Amino acid sequence: CASSREGGTQYF. Full variable domain (rest looked up from reference TRBV7-9 and TRBJ2-3): DTGVSQNPRHKITKRGQNVTFRCDPISEHNRLYWYRQTLGQGPEFLTYFQNEAQLEKSRLLSDRFSAERPKGSFSTLEIQRTEQGDSAMYLCASSREGGTQYFGPGTRLTVL.

This clonotype counts as large. The rearrangement links TRBV6-6 to TRBJ1-5; the match to TRBD1 covers 11 bases. In germline, CDR1 is MNHNY, CDR2 SVGAGI (reference sequence). Trimming removed 1 base from V and 0 bases from J; junction bases left unmatched: 17. The CDR3 extends over 22 amino acids. CDR3 coding DNA: TGTGCCAGCAGTTACTTACTCATATTCCCGGGACAGGGGGTTAATAGCAATCAGCCCCAGCATTTT. It is translated as CASSYLLIFPGQGVNSNQPQHF.

This clonotype has a count of ten or more. This chain links TRBV20-1 with TRBJ1-1, with a tentative D call TRBD1 (6 bases). With 6 bases removed from V and 6 bases from J, the gap between germline ends came to 20 bases. The CDR3 is made up of 14 amino acids. Germline V lookup: CDR1 DFQATT, CDR2 SNEGSKA (reference sequence). The CDR3 DNA reads TGCAGTGCCCAGATCGGGGGGGGGCTTTCTGAAGCTTTCTTT. It encodes CSAQIGGGLSEAFF.

This clonotype was detected ten times or more. J is TRBJ2-1 and V is TRBV24-1; 11 bases map to TRBD1. This CDR3 spans 16 amino acids. Germline V gene lookup returns CDR1 KGHDR and CDR2 SFDVKD. V gave up 3 bases and J gave up 4 bases; unmatched junction bases: 4. CDR3: CATSDRTGGAYNEQFF. The CDR3, as DNA: TGTGCCACCAGTGATAGGACAGGGGGCGCATACAATGAGCAGTTCTTC.

This clonotype was seen ten or more times. This chain uses TRBV5-1 with TRBJ2-7; the D is unclear. This CDR3 region has 15 residues. The V and J ends lost 1 base and 1 base respectively, with 12 bases between them. Germline lookup yields CDR1 SGHRS and CDR2 YFSETQ. CDR3 residues: CASSLTISPSYEQYF. DNA for the CDR3: TGCGCCAGCAGCTTGACCATCTCTCCATCCTACGAGCAGTACTTC.

This clonotype was counted ten times or more. V gene TRBV28 combines with J gene TRBJ2-7, with D possibly matching TRBD1 (6 bases). V was shortened by 6 bases and J by 9 bases, with 21 bases between the two germline ends. This CDR3 spans 14 amino acids. Per germline, CDR1 MDHEN and CDR2 SYDVKM. The CDR3 sequence: CASSRPDRSQGQYF. CDR3 DNA sequence: TGTGCCAGCAGCCGCCCCGACAGGTCCCAGGGGCAGTACTTC.

The gene calls are TRBV19 and TRBJ2-7; D might be TRBD2 (6 bases). CDR1 and CDR2 (germline): LNHDA, SQIVND (reference sequence). The CDR3 is made up of 14 amino acids. Trimming cost V 5 bases and J 3 bases, with 14 bases left between them. The chain's CDR3 is CASSPDRRGYEQYF. In DNA, the CDR3 is TGTGCCAGTAGTCCCGACCGGAGGGGCTACGAGCAGTACTTC. The full variable domain, rest sourced from reference TRBV19 and TRBJ2-7, is DGGITQSPKYLFRKEGQNVTLSCEQNLNHDAMYWYRQDPGQGLRLIYYSQIVNDFQKGDIAEGYSVSREKKESFPLTVTSAQKNPTAFYLCASSPDRRGYEQYFGPGTRLTVT.

The V gene is TRBV29-1, the J gene TRBJ2-1, with TRBD1 identical over 7 bases. There are 14 residues in the CDR3. Germline CDR1 reads SQVTM; CDR2 reads ANQGSEA. V gave up 4 bases and J gave up 3 bases; unmatched junction bases: 6. The CDR3 coding sequence is TGCAGCGTTGTAGGGGACAGAAACTACAATGAGCAGTTCTTC. This encodes CSVVGDRNYNEQFF.

In its sample, this clonotype was seen many times. The chain employs TRBV21-1 and TRBJ1-1; TRBD1, the table's D call, lacks a check against the DNA. TRBV21-1 is an annotated pseudogene. This CDR3 is 14 amino acids long. The CDR3 region has the DNA TGTGCCAGCAGCAACCCGACAGGGAACACTGAAGCTTTCTTT. It specifies CASSNPTGNTEAFF.

This clonotype was seen ten or more times. This chain uses TRBV20-1 with TRBJ2-3; 14 bases match TRBD2. Losses at the gene ends were 3 bases for V and 7 bases for J; bases not matched to a gene: 18. Germline V gene sequence: CDR1 DFQATT, CDR2 SNEGSKA (reference sequence). This CDR3 has 19 residues. CDR3 residues: CSASPPPPGLAGVGHTQYF. The CDR3 bases are TGCAGTGCTAGCCCGCCCCCCCCGGGACTAGCGGGAGTTGGTCATACGCAGTATTTT.

In its sample, this clonotype was seen many times. In nucleotides, the CDR3 is TGTGCCAGCAGTTTAAGACAGGGCAATCAGCCCCAGCATTTT. Amino acids: CASSLRQGNQPQHF. V usage is TRBV12-3 or TRBV12-4 and J usage is TRBJ1-5, with D perhaps TRBD1 (6 bases). V lost 2 bases, J lost 2 bases, and 7 bases lay in between. The CDR3 loop spans 14 amino acids.

This clonotype was detected ten times or more. V and J are TRBV6-6 and TRBJ2-2, with TRBD1 matching 10 bases. Germline lookup yields CDR1 MNHNY and CDR2 SVGAGI (reference sequence). This CDR3 region has 15 residues. Unmatched junction bases numbered 9, after V lost 8 bases and J lost 6 bases. The CDR3 nucleotides are TGTGCCAGCCACAAGCGACAGGGGGCGGCCGGGGAGCTGTTTTTT. Translating gives CASHKRQGAAGELFF.

The V and J genes are TRBV7-8 and TRBJ2-7, with D possibly being TRBD2 (6 bases). The V end lost 5 bases, the J end lost 3 bases, and 11 bases lay between the germline ends. Germline V gene sequence: CDR1 SGHVS, CDR2 FQNEAQ. The CDR3 contains 13 residues. CDR3 sequence reads: CASSGTGSYEQYV. CDR3 DNA: TGTGCCAGCAGCGGAACCGGGAGCTACGAGCAGTACGTC.